Described below is a single T cell receptor beta chain sequence and its context. With 4 bases removed from V and 1 base from J, the gap between germline ends came to 14 bases. Germline lookup yields CDR1 MNHNY and CDR2 SVGAGI (reference sequence). The CDR3 has 16 amino acids. The data were obtained in a study of graft-versus-host responses after intestinal transplantation. Study in general: Anti-thymocyte globulin induction, then tacrolimus and steroids for two to four years, went to all recipients.

Responders labeled with CFSE (200,000) were plated with 200,000 irradiated, violet-dye-labeled stimulators. Study results and limitations: GvH clones appeared in recipient marrow, some first in ileum or blood.

TCRdb keeps only in-frame clones here, not all; method: immunoSEQ multiplex PCR. The sample yields around 21,000 clones, under 40% seen once. This TCR was recovered from a human patient who was an organ donor for intestinal transplantation. This material consisted of alloreactive CD4+ T cells from a mixed lymphocyte reaction culture, taken before transplantation. As to subset: CFSE-low proliferating T cells sorted from roughly six-day pre-transplant mixed lymphocyte reaction (GvH or HvG direction). V and J are TRBV6-6 and TRBJ2-1; possibly TRBD2 for D (6 bases). Here the CDR3 reads CASSLPRTTSYNEQFF. The CDR3 coding sequence is TGTGCCAGCAGTTTACCTCGGACTACATCCTACAATGAGCAGTTCTTC.